The 18 T cell receptor beta chains given below trace back to one sample, sequenced in a study of cytomegalovirus exposure and HLA in healthy donors. The PCR contained 60 Vbeta and 13 Jbeta primers. Assay used: immunoSEQ multiplex PCR; TCRdb lists only in-frame clones, some missing. The table lists 150,000 to 200,000 clones, roughly four fifths of them singletons. The sequenced sample was PBMCs. The receptors were gathered from a man aged 45 to 65 in good health and CMV-seropositive.

The rearrangement joins TRBV28 to TRBJ1-1; D is uncertain. The CDR3 covers 12 residues. V dropped 4 bases and J dropped 8 bases, with 11 bases sitting between them. Germline CDR1 and CDR2: MDHEN and SYDVKM. In DNA, the CDR3 is TGTGCCAGCAGTTCGATTCACGAGGAAGCTTTCTTT. Translating it yields CASSSIHEEAFF.

The V and J genes are TRBV21-1 and TRBJ2-7; the table's D call of TRBD2 was not tested on the DNA. TRBV21-1 is labeled a pseudogene. This CDR3 spans 13 amino acids. In DNA, the CDR3 is TGTGCCAGCAGCAAAGCGCCGGGTGGGGAGCAGTACTTC. Translation: CASSKAPGGEQYF.

This clone was seen only once. V and J are TRBV5-1 and TRBJ2-1; D is possibly TRBD2 (7 bases). CDR1 is SGHRS, CDR2 YFSETQ, per germline. Trimming stripped 4 bases from V and 5 bases from J, with 16 bases between. This CDR3 region has 15 residues. CDR3 DNA: TGCGCCAGCAGCCCAAGGGGGGGACCGGACAATGAGCAGTTCTTC. Amino acids: CASSPRGGPDNEQFF.

The V call is TRBV6-6, the J call TRBJ1-5, with 9 bases lining up with TRBD1. Germline loops: CDR1 MNHNY, CDR2 SVGAGI (reference sequence). The CDR3 covers 16 residues. J gave up 5 bases and V 6 bases, and 11 bases lay outside the gene matches. This chain's CDR3 is CASSEKQGARDQPQHF. The CDR3 DNA follows: TGTGCCAGCAGCGAGAAACAGGGGGCTCGGGATCAGCCCCAGCATTTT.

The rearrangement links TRBV7-2 to TRBJ2-7; a weak D match, TRBD2 (5 bases). Trimming removed 5 bases at V and 2 bases at J, with 16 bases between. Germline CDR1 SGHTA, CDR2 FQGNSA. The CDR3 totals 15 residues. In DNA, the CDR3 is TGTGCCAGCAGCCCAGGCGGCGGGTCTACCTACGAGCAGTACTTC. It yields the protein CASSPGGGSTYEQYF.

The chain couples TRBV6-5 to TRBJ2-1; 10 nucleotides line up with TRBD1. V trimming: 8 bases; J trimming: 6 bases; junction bases outside the gene matches: 7. CDR3 size: 14 residues. Per the germline V gene, CDR1 is MNHEY and CDR2 is SVGAGI. This chain's CDR3 is CASDRTGGGNEQFF. The CDR3 region has the DNA TGTGCCAGCGACCGGACAGGGGGAGGCAATGAGCAGTTCTTC.

V is TRBV4-1 and J is TRBJ2-2; maybe TRBD2 (6 bases). CDR1 and CDR2 from the germline V gene are MGHRA and YSYEKL. The CDR3 loop spans 16 amino acids. Trimming took off 4 bases at V and 9 bases at J, with 21 bases between the two ends. The CDR3 here is CASSPSLSGGNRELFF. CDR3 nucleotide sequence: TGCGCCAGCAGCCCGTCGCTGTCCGGGGGTAATCGGGAGCTGTTTTTT.

The rearrangement joins TRBV5-8 to TRBJ1-2; 12 positions agree with TRBD1. The germline gives CDR1 SGHTS, CDR2 YDEGEE. The CDR3 runs to 16 residues. Trimming removed 1 base from V and 5 bases from J; junction bases left unmatched: 6. In DNA, the CDR3 is TGTGCCAGCAGCTTGTGGGGACAGGGGGCTGGGTATGGCTACACCTTC. Its translation: CASSLWGQGAGYGYTF.

CDR3 nucleotide sequence: TGCAGCGTTACTCGAGCGGGGGTTTACAATGAGCAGTTCTTC. It encodes CSVTRAGVYNEQFF. The chain uses TRBV29-1 and TRBJ2-1; 8 bases fit TRBD2. In germline, CDR1 is SQVTM, CDR2 ANQGSEA. With 5 bases clipped from V and 4 bases from J, the junction kept 7 bases outside the gene matches. The length of the CDR3 is 14 residues.

The genes are TRBV9 and TRBJ2-5; D may be TRBD2 (7 bases). The length of the CDR3 is 15 residues. Trimming pared 0 bases from V and 3 bases from J, leaving 12 bases between. Germline V CDR1 and CDR2: SGDLS, YYNGEE. CDR3 nucleotides: TGTGCCAGCAGCGTAGATCCGGGGGGCGAAGAGACCCAGTACTTC. Protein product: CASSVDPGGEETQYF.

V and J are TRBV18 and TRBJ2-1; D possibly corresponds to TRBD2 (6 bases). Deletions cut 1 base from V and 0 bases from J, with 16 bases between. There are 18 residues in the CDR3. Germline CDR1 reads KGHSH; CDR2 reads LQKENI. The CDR3 sequence: CASSPRAGRIFSYNEQFF. The CDR3 DNA reads as TGTGCCAGCTCACCACGAGCAGGGAGGATCTTCTCCTACAATGAGCAGTTCTTC.

This clone has only a few counts. The chain joins TRBV19 to TRBJ1-1; tentatively, D is TRBD1 (6 bases). The CDR3 extends over 15 amino acids. Trimming shortened V by 5 bases and J by 1 base, and 14 bases separated the two germline ends. CDR1 and CDR2 (germline): LNHDA, SQIVND (reference sequence). CDR3 in DNA: TGTGCCAGTAGTCTCGGACAGCAAGGGAACACTGAAGCTTTCTTT. It translates to CASSLGQQGNTEAFF.

The J gene is TRBJ1-2, the V gene TRBV10-3; 7 nucleotides match TRBD1. V shed 5 bases, J shed 6 bases, and the junction held 3 bases outside the gene matches. CDR3 length: 12 residues. The germline CDR1 and CDR2 sequences are ENHRY and SYGVKD. The CDR3, as DNA: TGTGCCATCAGTAGGGGGACAGATGGCTACACCTTC. Translated, it gives CAISRGTDGYTF.

This rearrangement joins TRBV19 to TRBJ2-7; 7 bases are a match to TRBD2. The CDR3 is made up of 13 amino acids. J gave up 6 bases and V 5 bases, and 7 bases lay outside the gene matches. Germline values: CDR1 LNHDA, CDR2 SQIVND (reference sequence). The CDR3 nucleotides read TGTGCCAGTAGTCCCGGTGGGGGGGGCGAGCAGTACTTC. Amino acid sequence: CASSPGGGGEQYF.

The J gene is TRBJ2-7, the V gene TRBV19; 9 bases fit TRBD2. Looked up from germline, CDR1 is LNHDA and CDR2 is SQIVND (reference sequence). V dropped 1 base and J dropped 4; count of bases not matched to a gene: 5. CDR3 length: 15 residues. The CDR3 sequence is CASSIARGGRYEQYF. As DNA, the CDR3 is TGTGCCAGTAGTATAGCGCGGGGGGGCCGGTACGAGCAGTACTTC. Drawing the rest from reference TRBV19 and TRBJ2-7, the complete variable domain is DGGITQSPKYLFRKEGQNVTLSCEQNLNHDAMYWYRQDPGQGLRLIYYSQIVNDFQKGDIAEGYSVSREKKESFPLTVTSAQKNPTAFYLCASSIARGGRYEQYFGPGTRLTVT.

The rearrangement uses TRBV5-6 and TRBJ1-1; D unresolved. This CDR3 is built from 13 residues. Trimming took 0 bases from V and 6 from J, leaving 9 bases between them. CDR1 and CDR2 from the germline V gene are SGHDT and YYEEEE. The CDR3 nucleotides are TGTGCCAGCAGCTTGGTTGTGGCTTCTGAAGCTTTCTTT. The encoded protein is CASSLVVASEAFF.

The chain recombines TRBV19 with TRBJ2-1; 9 bases agree with TRBD2. Germline assignment: CDR1 LNHDA and CDR2 SQIVND (reference sequence). J was trimmed by 4 bases and V by 3 bases; bases with no gene match: 7. The length of the CDR3 is 16 residues. In DNA, the CDR3 is TGTGCCAGTAGTATTCGGTGGACTAGCGAATACAATGAGCAGTTCTTC. Translation gives CASSIRWTSEYNEQFF. Drawing the rest from reference TRBV19 and TRBJ2-1, the complete variable domain is DGGITQSPKYLFRKEGQNVTLSCEQNLNHDAMYWYRQDPGQGLRLIYYSQIVNDFQKGDIAEGYSVSREKKESFPLTVTSAQKNPTAFYLCASSIRWTSEYNEQFFGPGTRLTVL.

The gene calls are TRBV9 and TRBJ2-2, with 12 bases matching TRBD2. The V and J ends lost 3 bases and 3 bases, in that order; junction bases with no gene match: 3. CDR1 is SGDLS and CDR2 is YYNGEE in the germline V gene. The length of the CDR3 is 16 residues. This CDR3 is CASSASGRADTGELFF. CDR3 bases: TGTGCCAGCAGCGCTAGCGGGAGGGCCGACACCGGGGAGCTGTTTTTT. Variable domain in full (rest from reference TRBV9 and TRBJ2-2): DSGVTQTPKHLITATGQRVTLRCSPRSGDLSVYWYQQSLDQGLQFLIQYYNGEERAKGNILERFSAQQFPDLHSELNLSSLELGDSALYFCASSASGRADTGELFFGEGSRLTVL.